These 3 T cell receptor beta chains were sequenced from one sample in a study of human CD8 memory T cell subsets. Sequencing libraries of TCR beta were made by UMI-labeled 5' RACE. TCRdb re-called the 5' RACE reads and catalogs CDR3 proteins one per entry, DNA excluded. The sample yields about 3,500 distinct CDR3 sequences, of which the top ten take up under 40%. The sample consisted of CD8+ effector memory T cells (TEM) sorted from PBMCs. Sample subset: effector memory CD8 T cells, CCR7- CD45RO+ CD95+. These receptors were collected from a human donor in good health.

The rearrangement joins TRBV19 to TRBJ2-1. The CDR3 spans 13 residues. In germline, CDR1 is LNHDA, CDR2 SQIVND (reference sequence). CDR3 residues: CASGLRSYNEQFF.

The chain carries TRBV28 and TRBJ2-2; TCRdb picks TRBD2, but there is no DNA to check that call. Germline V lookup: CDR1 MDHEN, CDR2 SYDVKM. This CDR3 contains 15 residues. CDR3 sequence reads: CASILGRDPTGELFF.

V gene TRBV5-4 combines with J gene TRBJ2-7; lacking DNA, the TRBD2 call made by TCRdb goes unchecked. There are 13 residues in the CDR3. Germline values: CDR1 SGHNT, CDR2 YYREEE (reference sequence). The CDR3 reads CASSLWTSDEQYF.